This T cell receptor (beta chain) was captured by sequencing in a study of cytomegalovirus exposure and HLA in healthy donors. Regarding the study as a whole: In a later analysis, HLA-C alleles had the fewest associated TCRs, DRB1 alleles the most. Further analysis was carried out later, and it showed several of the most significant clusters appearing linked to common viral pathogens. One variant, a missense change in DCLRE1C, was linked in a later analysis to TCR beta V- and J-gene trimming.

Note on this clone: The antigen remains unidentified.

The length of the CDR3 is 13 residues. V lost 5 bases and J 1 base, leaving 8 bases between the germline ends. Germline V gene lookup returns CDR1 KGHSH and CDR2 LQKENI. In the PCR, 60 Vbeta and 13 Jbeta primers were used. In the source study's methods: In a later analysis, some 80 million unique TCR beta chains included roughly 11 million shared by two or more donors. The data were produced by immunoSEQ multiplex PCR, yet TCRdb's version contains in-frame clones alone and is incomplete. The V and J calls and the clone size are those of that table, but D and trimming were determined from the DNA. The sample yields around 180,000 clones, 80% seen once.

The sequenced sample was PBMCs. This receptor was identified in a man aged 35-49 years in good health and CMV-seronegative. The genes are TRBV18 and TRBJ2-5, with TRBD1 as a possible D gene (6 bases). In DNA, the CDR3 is TGTGCCAGCTCAACAGGGTCCCAAGAGACCCAGTACTTC. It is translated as CASSTGSQETQYF. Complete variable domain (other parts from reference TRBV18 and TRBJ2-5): NAGVMQNPRHLVRRRGQEARLRCSPMKGHSHVYWYRQLPEEGLKFMVYLQKENIIDESGMPKERFSAEFPKEGPSILRIQQVVRGDSAAYFCASSTGSQETQYFGPGTRLLVL.